A selection of T cell receptor beta chains follows, all from one sample in a study of human T cells and chemical hapten exposure. One entry per CDR3 protein, called by TCRdb with MiXCR from the RACE reads. The sample lists tens of thousands of distinct CDR3 sequences, approximately 11% occurring once. The sequences come from whole blood, collected in connection with sensitization to the hapten diphenylcyclopropenone (DPC). Receptors were obtained from a woman aged 40 to 50 with alopecia areata. Some clones in this sample may be carry-over from other donors' samples. CDR3s include the opening cysteine and the closing phenylalanine or tryptophan. Fields, in order: clone size, V gene, D gene, J gene, CDR3 DNA, CDR3 protein. A D gene is named only where the DNA matches it firmly. Not all rows give a size; the values are once, few, many and, for expanded clones, a class.

abundance: many; v_gene: TRBV5-5; d_gene: -; j_gene: TRBJ2-3; CDR3nt: TGTGCCAGCAGCTTGGGGTTTGGCGCAGATACGCAGTATTTT; CDR3aa: CASSLGFGADTQYF
abundance: few; v_gene: TRBV7-6; d_gene: TRBD2; j_gene: TRBJ2-2; CDR3nt: TGTGCCAGCAGCTTAGAATCTGCGGGAGCACCCACCGGGGAGCTGTTTTTT; CDR3aa: CASSLESAGAPTGELFF
abundance: many; v_gene: TRBV20-1; d_gene: TRBD2; j_gene: TRBJ2-7; CDR3nt: TGCAGTGCTAGGCGGGGGGCTGGCTACGAGCAGTACTTC; CDR3aa: CSARRGAGYEQYF
abundance: many; v_gene: TRBV2; d_gene: -; j_gene: TRBJ1-5; CDR3nt: TGTGCCAGCAGCGTTGGACAGACCCTTTCCAATCAGCCCCAGCATTTT; CDR3aa: CASSVGQTLSNQPQHF
abundance: many; v_gene: TRBV18; d_gene: -; j_gene: TRBJ2-7; CDR3nt: TGTGCCAGCTCACCACCAGTGGGGTACAACGAGCAGTACTTC; CDR3aa: CASSPPVGYNEQYF
abundance: many; v_gene: TRBV4-1; d_gene: -; j_gene: TRBJ2-7; CDR3nt: TGCGCCAGCAGCCAAGGACGGCAGCTCTCCTACGAGCAGTACTTC; CDR3aa: CASSQGRQLSYEQYF
abundance: many; v_gene: TRBV12-3/TRBV12-4; d_gene: -; j_gene: TRBJ1-1; CDR3nt: TGTGCCAGCCGCTTCGTGAACACTGAAGCTTTCTTT; CDR3aa: CASRFVNTEAFF
abundance: many; v_gene: TRBV27; d_gene: -; j_gene: TRBJ1-5; CDR3nt: TGTGCCAGCAGTGCCCTAGTAGGGGGAGGGAATCAGCCCCAGCATTTT; CDR3aa: CASSALVGGGNQPQHF
abundance: -; v_gene: TRBV15; d_gene: TRBD1; j_gene: TRBJ2-4; CDR3nt: TGTGCCACCAGCGGCCCGGGACAGGTTAACAAAAACATTCAGTACTTC; CDR3aa: CATSGPGQVNKNIQYF
abundance: few; v_gene: TRBV28; d_gene: -; j_gene: TRBJ2-7; CDR3nt: TGTGCCAGCAGTTTAGTTCCCCGCGAGCAGTACTTC; CDR3aa: CASSLVPREQYF
abundance: -; v_gene: TRBV9; d_gene: TRBD1; j_gene: TRBJ1-2; CDR3nt: TGTGCCAGCAGCACCATGGGGACAGGGACCTCCTATGGCTACACCTTC; CDR3aa: CASSTMGTGTSYGYTF
abundance: many; v_gene: TRBV2; d_gene: -; j_gene: TRBJ1-1; CDR3nt: TGTGCCAGCAGTGAAGACCGGGCACAAAGGGAAGCTTTCTTT; CDR3aa: CASSEDRAQREAFF
abundance: -; v_gene: TRBV7-9; d_gene: -; j_gene: TRBJ1-5; CDR3nt: TGTGCCAGCAGCCCAGCAGGGATGGAAAATCAGCCCCAGCATTTT; CDR3aa: CASSPAGMENQPQHF
abundance: few; v_gene: TRBV2; d_gene: -; j_gene: TRBJ1-4; CDR3nt: TGTGCCACCCGGGGGGGAAGTGTAAATGAAAAACTGTTTTTT; CDR3aa: CATRGGSVNEKLFF
abundance: few; v_gene: TRBV7-2; d_gene: -; j_gene: TRBJ2-1; CDR3nt: TGTGCCAGCAGCTTAGGGAACGCGTTTGTGGGCAATGAGCAGTTCTTC; CDR3aa: CASSLGNAFVGNEQFF
abundance: few; v_gene: TRBV29-1; d_gene: -; j_gene: TRBJ1-1; CDR3nt: TGCAGCGTTGAGGGCAGGTTATCGAACACTGAAGCTTTCTTT; CDR3aa: CSVEGRLSNTEAFF
abundance: -; v_gene: TRBV9; d_gene: -; j_gene: TRBJ1-1; CDR3nt: TGTGCCAGCAGCGTAGCTGGGAACACTGAAGCTTTCTTT; CDR3aa: CASSVAGNTEAFF
abundance: many; v_gene: TRBV10-3; d_gene: -; j_gene: TRBJ1-2; CDR3nt: TGTGCCATCAGTAATAGAACTGGCTACACCTTC; CDR3aa: CAISNRTGYTF
abundance: many; v_gene: TRBV7-9; d_gene: -; j_gene: TRBJ2-1; CDR3nt: TGTGCCAGCAGCCCCGGGACCCAGGTACCCCCCGATGAGCAGTTCTTC; CDR3aa: CASSPGTQVPPDEQFF
abundance: -; v_gene: TRBV2; d_gene: -; j_gene: TRBJ2-3; CDR3nt: TGTGCCAGCAGTGAGGACGGCGGCACAGATACGCAGTATTTT; CDR3aa: CASSEDGGTDTQYF
abundance: -; v_gene: TRBV6-6; d_gene: TRBD2; j_gene: TRBJ2-4; CDR3nt: TGTGCCAGCAGTTGGACTAGCGGGGAGAGCATTCAGTACTTC; CDR3aa: CASSWTSGESIQYF
abundance: many; v_gene: TRBV5-1; d_gene: TRBD2; j_gene: TRBJ2-1; CDR3nt: TGCGCCAGCAGCTTGTCTAGCGGGAGTTCTTACTACAATGAGCAGTTCTTC; CDR3aa: CASSLSSGSSYYNEQFF
abundance: -; v_gene: TRBV4-1; d_gene: -; j_gene: TRBJ2-2; CDR3nt: TGCGCCAGCAGCCTACCGAACACCGGGGAGCTGTTTTTT; CDR3aa: CASSLPNTGELFF
abundance: few; v_gene: TRBV5-1; d_gene: -; j_gene: TRBJ2-7; CDR3nt: TGCGCCAGCAGCTTGTCGGTAGAAGGCGAGCAGTACTTC; CDR3aa: CASSLSVEGEQYF
abundance: many; v_gene: TRBV7-9; d_gene: TRBD1; j_gene: TRBJ1-1; CDR3nt: TGTGCCAGCAGCATGGGACAGGGAAGCACTGAAGCTTTCTTT; CDR3aa: CASSMGQGSTEAFF
abundance: many; v_gene: TRBV16; d_gene: -; j_gene: TRBJ2-7; CDR3nt: TGTGCCAGCACCCACGACAGAGCCTACGAGCAGTACTTC; CDR3aa: CASTHDRAYEQYF
abundance: many; v_gene: TRBV10-3; d_gene: -; j_gene: TRBJ2-1; CDR3nt: TGTGCCATCAGTCCTACTAGCAATGAGCAGTTCTTC; CDR3aa: CAISPTSNEQFF
abundance: -; v_gene: TRBV2; d_gene: -; j_gene: TRBJ2-3; CDR3nt: TGTGCCAGCAGAGCCGGGACACAAGTCACAGATACGCAGTATTTT; CDR3aa: CASRAGTQVTDTQYF
abundance: many; v_gene: TRBV28; d_gene: -; j_gene: TRBJ2-2; CDR3nt: TGTGCCAGCCTTCGAGTTCTAGCCGGGGAGCTGTTTTTT; CDR3aa: CASLRVLAGELFF
abundance: -; v_gene: TRBV20-1; d_gene: -; j_gene: TRBJ2-1; CDR3nt: TGCAGTGCTAGAGGGGGCTCCTACAATGAGCAGTTCTTC; CDR3aa: CSARGGSYNEQFF